Listed below are T cell receptor beta chains from one sample, sequenced in a study of CD8+CD57+ T cells in acquired aplastic anemia. TCRdb reprocessed the reads via MiXCR and lists one record per CDR3 protein. The sample comprises 74,000 or so distinct CDR3 sequences, around half of which are singletons, and approximately 8.6% rests with the top ten. Specimen: sorted CD4+, CD8+, or CD8+CD57+ T cells (not recorded which) from PBMCs. These receptors all stem from a human donor in good health, serving as a control. Both conserved end residues are trimmed from each CDR3. The listing skips clone size in some rows; elsewhere it reads once, few, many or a size class.

len,v_gene,abundance,CDR3aa
11,TRBV15,.,ASSVSGSHEQF
10,TRBV7-9,.,ASSLELRGYT
8,TRBV20-1,.,SASIEEQY
13,TRBV29-1,.,SVENLLARGGEQF
13,TRBV19,.,ASSPTGGANYGYA
16,TRBV10-3,many,AISELWARPVGNSPLH
12,TRBV6-5,.,ASSYNRGRSPLH
9,TRBV7-2,.,ASSLAGVYT
6,TRBV20-1,once,SPNGYT
10,TRBV15,.,ASTRQPETQY
12,TRBV12-3/TRBV12-4,many,ASSSGLTTYEQY
11,TRBV5-3,few,ASSLASGYEQY
13,TRBV7-8,.,ASSFRDRGTWGYT
11,TRBV10-2,.,ASSLGTSAEQY
12,TRBV10-3,.,AISDPDLSQPQH
11,TRBV2,.,ASSETPLYEQY
11,TRBV30,many,AWSSRLNYGYT
11,TRBV19,.,ASSIGTNQPQH
13,TRBV5-8,.,ASSFVGTGFDGYT
10,TRBV10-3,medium-sized,AISRPRTRAF
13,TRBV7-2,.,ASREMGTGAGGYT
13,TRBV5-1,.,ASSETGGWNYGYT
14,TRBV15,.,ATSRDMGSLNEKLF
16,TRBV4-1,.,ASSHGFSAGGLDNEQF
11,TRBV19,few,ASSPSGLRDLH
14,TRBV7-4,.,ASSLADRDIGSPLH
11,TRBV13,many,ASSFSGDNEQF
11,TRBV6-1,.,ASRPTGSYGYT
10,TRBV19,.,ASSSPSGGQY
16,TRBV10-3,.,AISDVPGLAENTGELF
14,TRBV10-2,.,ASSLAGGCGDNEQF
11,TRBV15,.,ATSGESNYGYT
12,TRBV9,.,ASSVEQANSPLY
14,TRBV2,many,ASNTGLAGRDNEQF
13,TRBV4-3,few,ASSQDPSPQETQY
14,TRBV4-1,many,ASSQRRGGDQDTQY
15,TRBV18,many,ASSSSQVPYSNQPQH
9,TRBV19,.,ASSIRREAF
14,TRBV4-1,.,AGSQAWGSDGNTIC
9,TRBV5-4,few,ASSLYYEQY
9,TRBV12-3/TRBV12-4,.,ASSGTGELF
11,TRBV29-1,.,SVHQGWATEAF
15,TRBV2,.,ASSEHGLAGGHNEQF
12,TRBV7-9,many,ASSPETTNEKLF
11,TRBV19,.,ASSIVGDTEAF
14,TRBV19,.,ASSINGGTGNEELF
14,TRBV12-3/TRBV12-4,many,ASSPTGTLLSHEQY
11,TRBV19,medium-sized,ASNGAWADTQY
9,TRBV29-1,.,SVVDSYGYT